The rows below give T cell receptor beta chains drawn from one sample of a study of T cells in Graves' hyperthyroidism and ophthalmopathy. From the multiplex PCR reads, TCRdb called clonotypes with MiXCR, one entry per CDR3 protein. Counted here are more than 600,000 distinct CDR3 sequences, less than 20% occurring once; the ten biggest clones make up roughly 8%. Sequencing was performed on blood. The receptors shown here come from a man aged 18 to 30 with Graves' hyperthyroidism. CDR3s include the opening cysteine and the closing phenylalanine or tryptophan. The D gene is left open where the match is weak. Some rows mark clone size as missing; the rest say once, few, many or name a class of expanded clone.

>few|-|TRBJ2-5|TRBV28
CASISQETQYF
TGTGCCAGCATTTCTCAAGAGACCCAGTACTTC
>many|-|TRBJ2-3|TRBV2
CASSEGLADTQYF
TGTGCCAGCAGTGAAGGGCTAGCAGATACGCAGTATTTT
>few|-|TRBJ2-4|TRBV12-3/TRBV12-4
CASSPLPDSETVQYF
TGTGCCAGCAGTCCGCTCCCTGATTCCGAAACGGTTCAGTACTTC
>many|-|TRBJ1-1|TRBV11-2
CASSLDLGARTEAFF
TGTGCCAGCAGCTTAGATCTGGGGGCTCGGACTGAAGCTTTCTTT
>-|TRBD1|TRBJ2-1|TRBV5-1
CASSPEGTGHTNQFF
TGCGCCAGCAGCCCGGAAGGGACAGGACACACCAACCAGTTCTTC
>many|TRBD2|TRBJ2-3|TRBV7-9
CASSPLAGPLTDTQYF
TGTGCCAGCAGCCCGCTAGCGGGACCCCTCACAGATACGCAGTATTTT
>many|TRBD2|TRBJ2-7|TRBV29-1
CSVAGGPWDEQYF
TGCAGCGTTGCGGGAGGGCCCTGGGACGAGCAGTACTTC
>few|-|TRBJ1-2|TRBV9
CASSVGGQANYGYTF
TGTGCCAGCAGCGTAGGGGGCCAAGCTAACTATGGCTACACCTTC
>many|-|TRBJ1-2|TRBV27
CATYQGIQHGYTF
TGTGCCACCTATCAGGGGATACAACATGGCTACACCTTC
>few|-|TRBJ2-3|TRBV18
CASSPRFQGVDTQYF
TGTGCCAGCTCACCTCGATTTCAAGGAGTCGATACGCAGTATTTT
>-|TRBD2|TRBJ2-7|TRBV18
CASSYSAGETYEQYF
TGTGCCAGCTCGTACTCGGCGGGAGAGACCTACGAGCAGTACTTC
>few|TRBD2|TRBJ2-1|TRBV6-1
CASKGGEGYLEQFF
TGTGCCAGCAAAGGAGGGGAGGGGTACTTAGAGCAGTTCTTC
>many|-|TRBJ2-5|TRBV28
CASSSSGLADQETQYF
-
>many|-|TRBJ2-1|TRBV7-9
CASSPRLDGGRERWNEQFF
TGTGCCAGCAGCCCTAGATTGGACGGGGGGCGGGAGAGATGGAATGAGCAGTTCTTC